This TCR beta chain comes out of a study of blood T cells in healthy people across ages. Study-wide findings and caveats: Diversity estimates from one million T cells were considered underestimates.

There are 15 residues in the CDR3. Trimming took 0 bases from V and 3 from J, leaving 10 bases between them. Germline V gives CDR1 MNHEY, CDR2 SMNVEV (reference sequence). This clonotype was detected a few times. Its antigen is still unknown. The study recruited healthy Caucasian donors from Russia who were aged about 6 to 90. Together with a sample-barcoded 5' primer, a J-beta primer mix was included in a second PCR lasting about 7 to 11 cycles. TCRdb processed the 5' RACE reads anew with MiXCR; each CDR3 protein has one entry. The data contain approximately 1.5 million distinct CDR3 sequences, about 31% of them singletons.

This clonotype was sampled from a woman under 40 in good health. Specimen: blood. The rearrangement joins TRBV27 to TRBJ2-3; the D gene is possibly TRBD2 (5 bases). The CDR3, as DNA: TGTGCCAGCAGTTTATCCCTCCCGGGGACAGATACGCAGTATTTT. Translating gives CASSLSLPGTDTQYF.